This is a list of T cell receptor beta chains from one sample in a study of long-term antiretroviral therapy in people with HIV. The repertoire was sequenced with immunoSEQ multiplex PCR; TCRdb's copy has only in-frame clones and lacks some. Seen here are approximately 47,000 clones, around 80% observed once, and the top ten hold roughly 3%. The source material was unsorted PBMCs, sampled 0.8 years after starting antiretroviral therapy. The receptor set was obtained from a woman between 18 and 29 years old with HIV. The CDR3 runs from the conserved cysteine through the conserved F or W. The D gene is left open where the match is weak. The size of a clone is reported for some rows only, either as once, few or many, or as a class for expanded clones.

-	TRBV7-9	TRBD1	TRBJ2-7	CASSLGDRVISYEQYF	TGTGCCAGCAGCTTAGGAGACAGGGTGATCTCCTACGAGCAGTACTTC
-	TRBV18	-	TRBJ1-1	CASSPLSGSQNTEAFF	TGTGCCAGCTCGCCACTGTCGGGCAGCCAGAACACTGAAGCTTTCTTT
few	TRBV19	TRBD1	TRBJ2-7	CASSTTGAYEQYF	TGTGCCAGTAGTACGACAGGGGCGTACGAGCAGTACTTC
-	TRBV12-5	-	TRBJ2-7	CASGYPSGEQYF	TGTGCTAGTGGTTACCCCTCCGGCGAGCAGTACTTC
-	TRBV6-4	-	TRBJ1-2	CASSESGTVGYTF	TGTGCCAGCAGTGAGTCAGGCACGGTAGGCTACACCTTC
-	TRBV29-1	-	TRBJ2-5	CSTSAETQYF	TGTTCGACTAGTGCAGAGACCCAGTACTTC
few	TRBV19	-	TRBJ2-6	CASSGQTAANVLTF	TGTGCCAGTAGTGGCCAGACAGCGGCCAACGTCCTGACTTTC
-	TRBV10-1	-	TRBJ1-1	CASSTEQGRLSEAFF	TGCGCCAGCAGTACAGAACAGGGAAGGTTATCTGAAGCTTTCTTT
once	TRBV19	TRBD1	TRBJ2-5	CASSMGNRGQETQYF	TGTGCCAGTAGTATGGGGAACAGGGGACAAGAGACCCAGTACTTC
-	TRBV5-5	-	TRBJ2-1	CASTPRTPLSEFF	TGTGCCAGCACCCCGAGGACTCCCCTTTCAGAGTTCTTC
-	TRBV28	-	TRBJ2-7	CASSLPHRSRDGAYEQYF	TGTGCCAGCAGTTTACCCCACCGGTCCCGGGACGGAGCCTACGAGCAGTACTTC
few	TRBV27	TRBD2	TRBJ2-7	CASRTGTSGSHEQYF	TGTGCCAGCAGGACCGGGACTAGCGGGAGCCACGAGCAGTACTTC
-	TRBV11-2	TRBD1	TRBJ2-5	CASSLRSIGQGAWETQYF	TGTGCCAGCAGCTTACGATCTATAGGGCAGGGGGCTTGGGAGACCCAGTACTTC
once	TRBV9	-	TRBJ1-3	CASSVGGGPGNTIYF	TGTGCCAGCAGCGTAGGGGGAGGGCCAGGAAACACCATATATTTT
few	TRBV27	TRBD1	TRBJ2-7	CASSTGALSYEQYF	TGTGCCAGCAGTACAGGGGCACTGTCCTACGAGCAGTACTTC
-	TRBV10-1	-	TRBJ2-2	CASSESPVNTGELFF	TGCGCCAGCAGTGAATCACCAGTGAACACCGGGGAGCTGTTTTTT
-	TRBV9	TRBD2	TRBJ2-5	CASSDNPGLADQETQYF	TGTGCCAGCAGCGATAATCCGGGACTAGCGGACCAAGAGACCCAGTACTTC
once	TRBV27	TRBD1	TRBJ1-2	CASSVLRGTNYGYTF	TGTGCCAGCAGTGTACTCAGGGGGACAAACTATGGCTACACCTTC
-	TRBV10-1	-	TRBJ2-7	CARLNERNSYEQYF	TGCGCCCGCCTAAACGAGCGGAACTCCTACGAGCAGTACTTC
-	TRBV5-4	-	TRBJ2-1	CASSNEPRDNEQFF	TGTGCCAGCAGCAACGAGCCCCGGGACAATGAGCAGTTCTTC
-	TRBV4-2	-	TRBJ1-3	CASSQEMNRRGLLSSGNTIYF	TGTGCCAGCAGCCAAGAAATGAATCGGAGGGGACTCCTAAGCTCTGGAAACACCATATATTTT
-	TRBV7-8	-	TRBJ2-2	CASSPWGRGMSGELFF	TGTGCCAGCAGCCCTTGGGGCAGGGGAATGTCCGGGGAGCTGTTTTTT
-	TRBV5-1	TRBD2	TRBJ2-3	CASSLGGLAHTDTQYF	TGCGCCAGCAGCTTGGGGGGACTAGCGCACACAGATACGCAGTATTTT
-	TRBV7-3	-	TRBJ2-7	CASSGGALYEQYF	TGTGCCAGCAGCGGGGGGGCCCTCTACGAGCAGTACTTC
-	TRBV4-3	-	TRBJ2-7	CASSSSGAGSYEQYF	TGCGCCAGCAGCTCTTCCGGGGCGGGGTCCTACGAGCAGTACTTC
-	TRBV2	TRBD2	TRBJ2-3	CASSELVAGTDTQYF	TGTGCCAGCAGTGAATTGGTAGCGGGTACTGATACGCAGTATTTT
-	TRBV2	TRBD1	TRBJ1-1	CASSAYAGTGPEAFF	TGTGCCAGCAGTGCCTATGCCGGGACAGGCCCTGAAGCTTTCTTT
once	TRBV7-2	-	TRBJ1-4	CASSPRTANEKLFF	TGTGCCAGCAGCCCCAGGACAGCAAATGAAAAACTGTTTTTT
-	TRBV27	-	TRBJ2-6	CASSLFRGLSGANVLTF	TGTGCCAGCAGTTTATTTAGGGGCCTCTCTGGGGCCAACGTCCTGACTTTC
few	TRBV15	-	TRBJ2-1	CATSRDNSPPEQFF	TGTGCCACCAGCAGAGATAATAGCCCGCCTGAGCAGTTCTTC
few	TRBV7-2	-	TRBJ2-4	CASSLVPGERNIQYF	TGTGCCAGCAGCTTAGTCCCAGGCGAGAGGAACATTCAGTACTTC
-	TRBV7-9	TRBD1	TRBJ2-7	CASSPGTGSYEQYF	TGTGCCAGCAGTCCCGGGACAGGGAGCTACGAGCAGTACTTC
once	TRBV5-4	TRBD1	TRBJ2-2	CASSPGTGAGELFF	TGTGCCAGCAGCCCCGGGACAGGGGCCGGGGAGCTGTTTTTT
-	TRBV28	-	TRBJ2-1	CASSPTGLPLSSYNEQFF	TGTGCCAGCAGTCCGACAGGACTACCCTTGAGCTCCTACAATGAGCAGTTCTTC
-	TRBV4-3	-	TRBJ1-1	CASSQGAQGPPEAFF	TGCGCCAGCAGCCAAGGTGCCCAGGGTCCCCCTGAAGCTTTCTTT
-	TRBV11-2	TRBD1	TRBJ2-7	CASSSSRDRDYEQYF	TGTGCCAGCAGCTCAAGCCGGGACAGGGACTACGAGCAGTACTTC
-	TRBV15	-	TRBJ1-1	CATRAKHQGMPEAFF	TGTGCCACCAGGGCCAAACATCAGGGGATGCCTGAAGCTTTCTTT
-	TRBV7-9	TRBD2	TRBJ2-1	CASSTTSGSSYNEQFF	TGTGCCAGCAGCACGACTAGCGGGAGCTCCTACAATGAGCAGTTCTTC
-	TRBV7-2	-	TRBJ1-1	CASSFPEGGSNTEAFF	TGTGCCAGCAGCTTTCCCGAAGGCGGTTCCAACACTGAAGCTTTCTTT
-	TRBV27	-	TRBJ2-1	CASSFLPISGHNEQFF	TGTGCCAGCAGTTTTCTTCCTATCTCGGGGCACAATGAGCAGTTCTTC
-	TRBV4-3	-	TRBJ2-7	CASSQDIRTPYEQYF	TGCGCCAGCAGCCAAGACATCAGGACGCCCTACGAGCAGTACTTC
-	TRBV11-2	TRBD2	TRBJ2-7	CASSAGLGTSGFYEQYF	TGTGCCAGCAGCGCCGGGCTAGGGACTAGCGGTTTCTACGAGCAGTACTTC
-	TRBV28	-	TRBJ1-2	CASSLMTAYGYTF	TGTGCCAGCAGTTTAATGACAGCCTATGGCTACACCTTC
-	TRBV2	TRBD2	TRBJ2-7	CASTSGRALSEQYF	TGTGCCAGCACTAGCGGGAGGGCCCTAAGCGAGCAGTACTTC
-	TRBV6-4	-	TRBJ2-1	CASSEGEIDEQFF	TGTGCCAGCAGTGAAGGGGAGATCGATGAGCAGTTCTTC
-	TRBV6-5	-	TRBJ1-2	CASSYTDLGGRGGYTF	TGTGCCAGCAGTTATACAGATCTTGGGGGGCGAGGAGGCTACACCTTC
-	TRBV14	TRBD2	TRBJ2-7	CASSQETSGRAFHEQYF	TGTGCCAGCAGCCAAGAGACTAGCGGGAGGGCCTTCCACGAGCAGTACTTC
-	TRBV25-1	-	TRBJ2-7	CASSDGVGSYEQYF	TGTGCCAGCAGTGACGGGGTGGGGTCCTACGAGCAGTACTTC
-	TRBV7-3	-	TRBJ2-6	CASSFGPAISGANVLTF	TGTGCCAGCAGCTTCGGTCCAGCAATCTCTGGGGCCAACGTCCTGACTTTC
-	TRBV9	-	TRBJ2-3	CASSPSLTRVDTQYF	TGTGCCAGCAGCCCCAGCCTGACCCGCGTGGATACGCAGTATTTT
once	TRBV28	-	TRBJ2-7	CASSSLATLKHEQYF	TGTGCCAGCAGTTCTCTAGCGACTCTCAAACACGAGCAGTACTTC
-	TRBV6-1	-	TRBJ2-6	CASSEYGSGANVLTF	TGTGCCAGCAGTGAATACGGGTCTGGGGCCAACGTCCTGACTTTC
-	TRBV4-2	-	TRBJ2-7	CASSQGGSLLYEQYF	TGTGCCAGCAGCCAAGGAGGGAGTCTCTTATACGAGCAGTACTTC
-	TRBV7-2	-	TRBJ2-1	CASSLRRGNEQFF	TGTGCCAGCAGCTTACGCCGGGGCAATGAGCAGTTCTTC
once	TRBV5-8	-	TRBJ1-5	CASSFRDQSNQPQHF	TGTGCCAGCAGCTTCCGGGATCAGAGCAATCAGCCCCAGCATTTT
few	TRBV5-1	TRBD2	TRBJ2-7	CASSRLAGGSYEQYF	TGCGCCAGCAGTCGTCTAGCGGGGGGCTCCTACGAGCAGTACTTC
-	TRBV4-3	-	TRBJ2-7	CASSQDHVWGSYEQYF	TGCGCCAGCAGCCAAGATCATGTGTGGGGGTCCTACGAGCAGTACTTC
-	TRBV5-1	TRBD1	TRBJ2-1	CASSFGLRQGRSYNEQFF	TGCGCCAGCAGCTTTGGGTTGAGACAGGGGCGATCCTACAATGAGCAGTTCTTC
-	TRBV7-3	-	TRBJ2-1	CASSPPTSNHNEQFF	TGTGCCAGCAGCCCCCCAACTAGCAACCACAATGAGCAGTTCTTC
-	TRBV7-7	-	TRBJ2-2	CASSLAGTENTGELFF	TGTGCTAGCAGCTTAGCGGGGACAGAGAACACCGGGGAGCTGTTTTTT